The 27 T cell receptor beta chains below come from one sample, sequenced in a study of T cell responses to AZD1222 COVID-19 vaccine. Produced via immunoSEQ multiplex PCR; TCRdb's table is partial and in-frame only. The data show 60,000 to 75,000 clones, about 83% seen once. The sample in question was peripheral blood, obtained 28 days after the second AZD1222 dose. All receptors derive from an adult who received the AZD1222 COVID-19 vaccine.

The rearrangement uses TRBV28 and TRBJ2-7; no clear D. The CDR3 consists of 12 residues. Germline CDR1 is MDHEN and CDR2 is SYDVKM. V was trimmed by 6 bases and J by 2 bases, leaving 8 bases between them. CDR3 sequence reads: CASSLIPYEQYF. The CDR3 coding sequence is TGTGCCAGCAGCCTCATTCCCTACGAGCAGTACTTC. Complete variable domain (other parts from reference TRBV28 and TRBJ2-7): DVKVTQSSRYLVKRTGEKVFLECVQDMDHENMFWYRQDPGLGLRLIYFSYDVKMKEKGDIPEGYSVSREKKERFSLILESASTNQTSMYLCASSLIPYEQYFGPGTRLTVT.

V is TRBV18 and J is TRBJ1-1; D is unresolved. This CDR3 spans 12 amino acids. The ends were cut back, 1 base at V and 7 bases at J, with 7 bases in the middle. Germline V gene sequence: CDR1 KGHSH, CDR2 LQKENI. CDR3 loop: CASSPREGEAFF. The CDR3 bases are TGTGCCAGCTCACCACGGGAGGGTGAAGCTTTCTTT.

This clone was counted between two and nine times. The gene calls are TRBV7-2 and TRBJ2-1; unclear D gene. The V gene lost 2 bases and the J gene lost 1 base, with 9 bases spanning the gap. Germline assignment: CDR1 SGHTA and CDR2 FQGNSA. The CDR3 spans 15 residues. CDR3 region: CASSLLQQSYNEQFF. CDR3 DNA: TGTGCCAGCAGCTTATTACAGCAGTCCTACAATGAGCAGTTCTTC. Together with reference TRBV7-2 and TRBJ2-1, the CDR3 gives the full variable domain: GAGVSQSPSNKVTEKGKDVELRCDPISGHTALYWYRQSLGQGLEFLIYFQGNSAPDKSGLPSDRFSAERTGGSVSTLTIQRTQQEDSAVYLCASSLLQQSYNEQFFGPGTRLTVL.

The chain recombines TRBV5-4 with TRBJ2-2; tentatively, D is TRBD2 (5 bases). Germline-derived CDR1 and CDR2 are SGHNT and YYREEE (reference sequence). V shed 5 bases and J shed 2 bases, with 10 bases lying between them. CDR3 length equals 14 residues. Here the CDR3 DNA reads TGTGCCAGCAGTCCCGGGGTTAACACCGGGGAGCTGTTTTTT. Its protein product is CASSPGVNTGELFF.

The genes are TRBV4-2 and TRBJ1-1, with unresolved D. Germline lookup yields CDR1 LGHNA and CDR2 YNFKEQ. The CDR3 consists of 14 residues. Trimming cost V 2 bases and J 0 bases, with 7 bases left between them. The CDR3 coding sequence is TGTGCCAGCAGCCAATCTACCATGAACACTGAAGCTTTCTTT. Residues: CASSQSTMNTEAFF.

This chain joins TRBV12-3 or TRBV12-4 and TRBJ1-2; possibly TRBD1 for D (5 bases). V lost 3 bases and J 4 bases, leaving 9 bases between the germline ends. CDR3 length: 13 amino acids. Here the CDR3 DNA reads TGTGCCAGCAGTTTGAAGGACATCTATGGCTACACCTTC. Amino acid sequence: CASSLKDIYGYTF.

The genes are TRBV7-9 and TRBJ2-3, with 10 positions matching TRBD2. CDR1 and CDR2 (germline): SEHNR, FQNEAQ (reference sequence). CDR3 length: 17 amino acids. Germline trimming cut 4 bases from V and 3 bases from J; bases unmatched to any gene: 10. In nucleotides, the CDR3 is TGTGCCAGCAGCTCACCTAAAGCGGGGGGGCTTACAGATACGCAGTATTTT. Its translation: CASSSPKAGGLTDTQYF.

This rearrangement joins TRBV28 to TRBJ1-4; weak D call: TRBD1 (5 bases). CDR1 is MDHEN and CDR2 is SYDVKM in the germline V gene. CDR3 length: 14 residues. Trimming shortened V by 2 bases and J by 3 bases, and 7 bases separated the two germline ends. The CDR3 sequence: CASSLGGANEKLFF. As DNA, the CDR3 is TGTGCCAGCAGTTTAGGGGGAGCTAATGAAAAACTGTTTTTT.

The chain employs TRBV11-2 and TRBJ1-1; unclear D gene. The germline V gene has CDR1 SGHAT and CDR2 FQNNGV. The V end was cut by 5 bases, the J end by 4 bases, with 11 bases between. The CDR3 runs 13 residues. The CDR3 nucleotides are TGTGCCAGCAGCCGCATTCCGGGCACTGAAGCTTTCTTT. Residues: CASSRIPGTEAFF.

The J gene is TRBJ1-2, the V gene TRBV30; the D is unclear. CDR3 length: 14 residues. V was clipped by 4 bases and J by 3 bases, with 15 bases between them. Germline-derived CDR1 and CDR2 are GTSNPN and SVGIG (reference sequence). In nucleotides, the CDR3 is TGTGCCTGGATCACCACGGGCAGGTACTATGGCTACACCTTC. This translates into CAWITTGRYYGYTF. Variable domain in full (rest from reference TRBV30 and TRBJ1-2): SQTIHQWPATLVQPVGSPLSLECTVEGTSNPNLYWYRQAAGRGLQLLFYSVGIGQISSEVPQNLSASRPQDRQFILSSKKLLLSDSGFYLCAWITTGRYYGYTFGSGTRLTVV.

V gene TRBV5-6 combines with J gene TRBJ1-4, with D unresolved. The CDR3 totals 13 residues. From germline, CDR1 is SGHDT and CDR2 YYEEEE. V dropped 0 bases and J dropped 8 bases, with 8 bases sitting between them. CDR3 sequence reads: CASSLEAGEKLFF. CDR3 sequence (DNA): TGTGCCAGCAGCTTGGAGGCGGGAGAAAAACTGTTTTTT.

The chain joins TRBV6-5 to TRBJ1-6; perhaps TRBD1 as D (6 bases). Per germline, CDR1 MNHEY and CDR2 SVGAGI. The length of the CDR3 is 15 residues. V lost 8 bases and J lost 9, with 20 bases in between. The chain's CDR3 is CASLERARGGSPLHF. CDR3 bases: TGTGCCAGCCTTGAACGGGCCCGAGGGGGTTCACCCCTCCACTTT.

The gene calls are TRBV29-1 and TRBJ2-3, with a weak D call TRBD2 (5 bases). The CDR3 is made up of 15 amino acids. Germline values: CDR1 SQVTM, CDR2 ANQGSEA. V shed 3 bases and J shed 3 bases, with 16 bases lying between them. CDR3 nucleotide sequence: TGCAGCGTTGACCCCTGGACTTACATTACAGATACGCAGTATTTT. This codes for CSVDPWTYITDTQYF.

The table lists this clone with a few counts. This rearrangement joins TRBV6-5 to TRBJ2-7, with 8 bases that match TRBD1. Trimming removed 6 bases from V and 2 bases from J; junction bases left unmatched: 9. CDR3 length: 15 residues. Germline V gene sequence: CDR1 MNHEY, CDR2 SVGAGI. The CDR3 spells CASRPQQGVPYEQYF. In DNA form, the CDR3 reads TGTGCCAGCAGACCACAACAGGGGGTTCCCTACGAGCAGTACTTC.

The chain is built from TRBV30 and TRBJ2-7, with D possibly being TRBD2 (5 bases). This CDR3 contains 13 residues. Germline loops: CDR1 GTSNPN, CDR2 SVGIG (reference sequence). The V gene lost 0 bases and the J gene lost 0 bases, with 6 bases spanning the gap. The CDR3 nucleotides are TGTGCCTGGAGTGTAGGGAGCTCCTACGAGCAGTACTTC. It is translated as CAWSVGSSYEQYF.

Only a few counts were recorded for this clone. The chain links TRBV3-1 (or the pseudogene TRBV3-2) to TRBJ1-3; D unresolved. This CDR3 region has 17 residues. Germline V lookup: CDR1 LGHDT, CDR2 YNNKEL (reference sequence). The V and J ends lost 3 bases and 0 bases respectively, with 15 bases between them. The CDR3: CASSHGVTLISGNTIYF. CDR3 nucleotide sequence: TGTGCCAGCAGCCATGGGGTAACCCTCATCTCTGGAAACACCATATATTTT.

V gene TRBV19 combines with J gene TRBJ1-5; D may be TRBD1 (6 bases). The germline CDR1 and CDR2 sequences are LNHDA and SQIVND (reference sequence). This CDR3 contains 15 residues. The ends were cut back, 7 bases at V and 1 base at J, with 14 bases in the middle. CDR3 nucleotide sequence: TGTGCCAGTAATCTCGGGACACGGAGCAATCAGCCCCAGCATTTT. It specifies CASNLGTRSNQPQHF.

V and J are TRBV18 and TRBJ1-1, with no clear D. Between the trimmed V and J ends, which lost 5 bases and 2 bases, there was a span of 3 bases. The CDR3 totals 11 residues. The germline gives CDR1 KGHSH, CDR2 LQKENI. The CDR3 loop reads CASSANTEAFF. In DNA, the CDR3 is TGTGCCAGCTCAGCTAACACTGAAGCTTTCTTT.

In DNA form, the CDR3 reads TGTGCCAGCAGCTCTATACAGGGGGCGGCTAATGAAAAACTGTTTTTT. This gives the protein CASSSIQGAANEKLFF. The chain recombines TRBV5-4 with TRBJ1-4; TRBD1 aligns across 9 bases. The V and J ends lost 3 bases and 3 bases, in that order; junction bases with no gene match: 6. The CDR3 loop spans 16 amino acids. Germline V gene lookup returns CDR1 SGHNT and CDR2 YYREEE (reference sequence). Full variable domain (rest looked up from reference TRBV5-4 and TRBJ1-4): ETGVTQSPTHLIKTRGQQVTLRCSSQSGHNTVSWYQQALGQGPQFIFQYYREEENGRGNFPPRFSGLQFPNYSSELNVNALELDDSALYLCASSSIQGAANEKLFFGSGTQLSVL.

The CDR3 sequence is CASSLDSGYGYTF. CDR3 DNA: TGTGCCAGCAGCCTGGACAGCGGTTATGGCTACACCTTC. The chain recombines TRBV27 with TRBJ1-2, with a tentative D call TRBD1 (6 bases). CDR1 and CDR2 (germline): MNHEY, SMNVEV (reference sequence). Trimming pared 6 bases from V and 5 bases from J, leaving 13 bases between. The CDR3 spans 13 residues.

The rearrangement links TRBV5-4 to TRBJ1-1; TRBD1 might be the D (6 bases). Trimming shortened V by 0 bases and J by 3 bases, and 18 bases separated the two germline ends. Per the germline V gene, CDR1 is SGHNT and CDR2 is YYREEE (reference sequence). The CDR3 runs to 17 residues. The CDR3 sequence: CASSLASLTGKDTEAFF. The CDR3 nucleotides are TGTGCCAGCAGCTTGGCCTCCTTAACAGGGAAGGACACTGAAGCTTTCTTT.

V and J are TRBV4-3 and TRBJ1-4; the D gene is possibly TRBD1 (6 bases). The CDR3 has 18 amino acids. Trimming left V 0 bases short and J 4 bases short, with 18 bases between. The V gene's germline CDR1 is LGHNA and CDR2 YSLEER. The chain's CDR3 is CASSQEENRGGNNEKLFF. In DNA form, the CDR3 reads TGCGCCAGCAGCCAAGAAGAGAATAGGGGGGGCAATAATGAAAAACTGTTTTTT.

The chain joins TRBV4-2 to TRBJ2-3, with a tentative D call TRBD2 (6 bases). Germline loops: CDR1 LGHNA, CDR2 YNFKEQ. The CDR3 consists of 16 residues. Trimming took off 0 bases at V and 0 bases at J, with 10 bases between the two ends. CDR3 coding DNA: TGTGCCAGCAGCCAAGACGGGAGCTTTAGCACAGATACGCAGTATTTT. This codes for CASSQDGSFSTDTQYF.

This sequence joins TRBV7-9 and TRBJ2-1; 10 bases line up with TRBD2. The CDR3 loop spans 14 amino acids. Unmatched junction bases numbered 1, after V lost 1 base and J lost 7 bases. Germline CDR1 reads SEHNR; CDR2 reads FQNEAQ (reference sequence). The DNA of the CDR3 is TGTGCCAGCAGCTTAGTGACTAGCGGGAATGAGCAGTTCTTC. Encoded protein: CASSLVTSGNEQFF.

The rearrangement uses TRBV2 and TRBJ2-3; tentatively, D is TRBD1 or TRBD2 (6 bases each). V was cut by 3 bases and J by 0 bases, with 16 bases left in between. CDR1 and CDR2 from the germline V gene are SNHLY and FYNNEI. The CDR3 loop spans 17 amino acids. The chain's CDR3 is CASSDPEGGYSTDTQYF. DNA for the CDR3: TGTGCCAGCAGTGACCCGGAGGGGGGTTATAGCACAGATACGCAGTATTTT.

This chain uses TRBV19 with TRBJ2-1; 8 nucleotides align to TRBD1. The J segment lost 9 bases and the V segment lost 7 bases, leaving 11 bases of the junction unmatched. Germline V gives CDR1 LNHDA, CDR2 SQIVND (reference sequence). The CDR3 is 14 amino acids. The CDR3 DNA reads TGTGCCAGTACTGACTCGGACAGGGTGAGTGAGCAGTTCTTC. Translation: CASTDSDRVSEQFF. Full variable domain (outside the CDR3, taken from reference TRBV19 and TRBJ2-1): DGGITQSPKYLFRKEGQNVTLSCEQNLNHDAMYWYRQDPGQGLRLIYYSQIVNDFQKGDIAEGYSVSREKKESFPLTVTSAQKNPTAFYLCASTDSDRVSEQFFGPGTRLTVL.

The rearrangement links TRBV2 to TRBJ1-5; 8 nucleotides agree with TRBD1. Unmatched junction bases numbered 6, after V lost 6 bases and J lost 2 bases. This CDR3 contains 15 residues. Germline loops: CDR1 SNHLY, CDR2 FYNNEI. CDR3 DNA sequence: TGTGCCAGCAGGATAGACAGGGGACGCAATCAGCCCCAGCATTTT. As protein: CASRIDRGRNQPQHF.